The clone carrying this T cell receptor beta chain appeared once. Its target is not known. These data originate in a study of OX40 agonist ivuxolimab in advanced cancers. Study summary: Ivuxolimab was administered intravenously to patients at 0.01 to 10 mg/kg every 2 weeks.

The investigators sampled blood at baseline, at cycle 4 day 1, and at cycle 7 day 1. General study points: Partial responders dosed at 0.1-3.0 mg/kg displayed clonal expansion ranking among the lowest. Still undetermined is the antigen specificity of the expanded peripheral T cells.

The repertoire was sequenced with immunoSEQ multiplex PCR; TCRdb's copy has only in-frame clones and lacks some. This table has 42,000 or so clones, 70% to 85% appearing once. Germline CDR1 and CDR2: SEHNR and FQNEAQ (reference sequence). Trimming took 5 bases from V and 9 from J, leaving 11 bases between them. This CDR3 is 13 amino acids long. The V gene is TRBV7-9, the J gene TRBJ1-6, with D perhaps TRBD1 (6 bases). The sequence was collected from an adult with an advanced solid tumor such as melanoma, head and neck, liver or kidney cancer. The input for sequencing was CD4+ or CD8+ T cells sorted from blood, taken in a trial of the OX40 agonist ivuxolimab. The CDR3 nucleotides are TGTGCCAGCAGCCAGACAGGAGGTTCACCCCTCCACTTT. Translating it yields CASSQTGGSPLHF.